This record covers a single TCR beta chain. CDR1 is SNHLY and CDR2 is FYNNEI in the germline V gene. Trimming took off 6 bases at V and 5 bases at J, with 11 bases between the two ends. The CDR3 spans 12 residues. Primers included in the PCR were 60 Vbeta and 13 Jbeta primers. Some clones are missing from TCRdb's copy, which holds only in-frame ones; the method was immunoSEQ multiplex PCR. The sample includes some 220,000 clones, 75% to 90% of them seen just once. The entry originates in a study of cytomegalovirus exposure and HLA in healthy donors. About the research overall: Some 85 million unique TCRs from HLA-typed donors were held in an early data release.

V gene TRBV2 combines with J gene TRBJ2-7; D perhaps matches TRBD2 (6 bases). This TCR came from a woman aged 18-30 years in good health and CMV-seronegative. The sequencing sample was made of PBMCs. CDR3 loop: CASRRESDEQYF. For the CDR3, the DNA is TGTGCCAGCAGACGGGAGTCTGACGAGCAGTACTTC.